This T cell receptor (beta chain) derives from a study of blood T cell repertoires in COVID-19. Across the whole study: There were acute and convalescent COVID-19 samples, and they came from the United States, Italy and Spain. PBMCs, B-cell-depleted T cells, or T cells were the source of the cDNA or gDNA that made up the material.

CDR3 length: 12 amino acids. The germline V and J ends were trimmed by 2 bases and 11 bases, with 12 bases remaining between them. Germline V gives CDR1 SNHLY, CDR2 FYNNEI. While infection was still active, Seattle patients were enrolled and then followed longitudinally. Methods used by the authors: The assay estimated nucleated cells by amplifying reference gene primers. The assay was immunoSEQ multiplex PCR, and TCRdb's table has in-frame clones only and misses some. For V, J and clone size, that table is used; D and trimming come from the DNA. The data show around 220,000 clones, with more than 85% seen just once and 10% held by the top ten.

V usage is TRBV2 and J usage is TRBJ1-1; unclear D gene. The specimen sequenced was peripheral blood. The clonotype originates from a woman aged 45-59 years with COVID-19, enrolled during active disease. This chain's CDR3 is CASSEWATVAFF. The DNA of the CDR3 is TGTGCCAGCAGTGAATGGGCGACGGTCGCTTTCTTT.